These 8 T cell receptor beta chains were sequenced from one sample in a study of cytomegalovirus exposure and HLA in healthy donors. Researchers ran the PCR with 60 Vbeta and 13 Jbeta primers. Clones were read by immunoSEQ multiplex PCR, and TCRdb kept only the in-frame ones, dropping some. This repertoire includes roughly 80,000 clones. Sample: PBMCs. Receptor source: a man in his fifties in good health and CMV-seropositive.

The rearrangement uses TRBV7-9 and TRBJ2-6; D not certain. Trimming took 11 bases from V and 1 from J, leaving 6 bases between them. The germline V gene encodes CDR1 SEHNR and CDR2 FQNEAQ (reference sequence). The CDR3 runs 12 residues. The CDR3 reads CASQSGANVLTF. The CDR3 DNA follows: TGTGCCTCCCAATCTGGGGCCAACGTCCTGACTTTC.

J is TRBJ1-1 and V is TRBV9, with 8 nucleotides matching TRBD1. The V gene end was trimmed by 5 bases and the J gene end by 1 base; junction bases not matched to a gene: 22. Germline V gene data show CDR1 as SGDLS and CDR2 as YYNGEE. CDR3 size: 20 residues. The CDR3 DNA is TGTGCCAGCAGTCATTCCGACAGGGGAGGGTGGGAGGTTGGGAACACTGAAGCTTTCTTT. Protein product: CASSHSDRGGWEVGNTEAFF.

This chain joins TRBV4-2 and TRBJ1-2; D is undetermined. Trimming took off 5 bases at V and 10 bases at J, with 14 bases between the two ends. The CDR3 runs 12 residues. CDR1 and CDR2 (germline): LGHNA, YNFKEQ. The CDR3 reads CASSLASDDYTF. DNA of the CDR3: TGTGCCAGCAGCTTAGCGTCGGATGACTACACCTTC.

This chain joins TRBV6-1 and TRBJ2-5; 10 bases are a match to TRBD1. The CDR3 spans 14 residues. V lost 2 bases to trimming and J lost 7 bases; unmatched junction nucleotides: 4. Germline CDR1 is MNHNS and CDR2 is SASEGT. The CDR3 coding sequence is TGTGCCAGCAGTGAACGATGGGACAGGGGGACCCAGTACTTC. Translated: CASSERWDRGTQYF.

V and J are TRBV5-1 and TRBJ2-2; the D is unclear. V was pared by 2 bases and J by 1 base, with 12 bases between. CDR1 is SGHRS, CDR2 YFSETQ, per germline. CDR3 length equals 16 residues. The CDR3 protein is CASSLAPGRNTGELFF. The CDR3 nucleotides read TGCGCCAGCAGCTTAGCCCCAGGCAGGAACACCGGGGAGCTGTTTTTT. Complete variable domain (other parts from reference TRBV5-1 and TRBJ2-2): KAGVTQTPRYLIKTRGQQVTLSCSPISGHRSVSWYQQTPGQGLQFLFEYFSETQRNKGNFPGRFSGRQFSNSRSEMNVSTLELGDSALYLCASSLAPGRNTGELFFGEGSRLTVL.

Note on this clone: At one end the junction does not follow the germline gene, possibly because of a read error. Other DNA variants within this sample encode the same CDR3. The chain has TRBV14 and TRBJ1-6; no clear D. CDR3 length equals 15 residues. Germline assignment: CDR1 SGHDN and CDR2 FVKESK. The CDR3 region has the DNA TGTGCCAGCAGCCAAGGGCGGGGTCACAATTCGCCCCTCCACTTT. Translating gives CASSQGRGHNSPLHF.

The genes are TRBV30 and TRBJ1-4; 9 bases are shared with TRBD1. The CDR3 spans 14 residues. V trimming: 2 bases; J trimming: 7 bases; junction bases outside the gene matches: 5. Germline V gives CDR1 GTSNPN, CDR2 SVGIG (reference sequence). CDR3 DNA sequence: TGTGCCTGGAGTAAAGGGACAGGGATTGAAAAACTGTTTTTT. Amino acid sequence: CAWSKGTGIEKLFF.

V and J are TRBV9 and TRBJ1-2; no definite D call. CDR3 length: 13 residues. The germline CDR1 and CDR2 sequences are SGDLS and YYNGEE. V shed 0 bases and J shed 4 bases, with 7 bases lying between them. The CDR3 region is CASSVDNSYGYTF. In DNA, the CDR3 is TGTGCCAGCAGCGTAGACAATTCCTATGGCTACACCTTC. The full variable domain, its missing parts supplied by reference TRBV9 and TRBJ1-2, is DSGVTQTPKHLITATGQRVTLRCSPRSGDLSVYWYQQSLDQGLQFLIQYYNGEERAKGNILERFSAQQFPDLHSELNLSSLELGDSALYFCASSVDNSYGYTFGSGTRLTVV.